The subject of this entry is one T cell receptor (beta chain). What it binds is not known. The protocol was immunoSEQ multiplex PCR, while the TCRdb copy is restricted to in-frame clones and leaves out a portion. The table has 20,000 to 30,000 clones, less than 85% seen once. The data belong to a study of tissue T cells after allogeneic stem cell transplantation. Across the whole study: Pathologist review favored tissue samples showing histologically apparent lymphocytes. General study findings and limits: Some tissue clones might be persisting host cells; their alloreactivity or antigen specificity was not determined. Only a limited share of tissue TCRs appeared in blood or spleen. Few T cell clones were shared across patients, but motif clusters showed tissue-specific shared signatures.

The germline V gene has CDR1 MNHEY and CDR2 SVGAGI. Germline trimming cut 5 bases from V and 3 bases from J; bases unmatched to any gene: 6. The CDR3 runs to 15 residues. The TCR originated in an older female donor with lung cancer. Specimen: tissue from the ileum, collected at autopsy. This chain uses TRBV6-5 with TRBJ2-1; TRBD2 matches at 8 bases. The CDR3 region has the DNA TGTGCCAGCAGTCCGAGCGGGAGTCTCTACAATGAGCAGTTCTTC. Amino acids: CASSPSGSLYNEQFF.